A selection of T cell receptor beta chains follows, all from one sample in a study of T-cell memory formation after mild COVID-19. A single record per CDR3 protein comes from TCRdb applying MiXCR to the 5' RACE reads. The table records about 340,000 distinct CDR3 sequences, approximately 12% of them present only once. The sequenced sample consisted of PBMCs or a T cell subset sorted from them (not recorded which). Source of these receptors: a man younger than 35 who had mild COVID-19 (a few samples of this study predate the infection). Cell type and time point are not known. The CDR3 runs from the conserved cysteine through the conserved F or W. The D gene is left open where the match is weak. Clone size is stated in some rows and not others, as once, few, many or a class when expanded.

cdr3_length j_call clone_size v_call d_call cdr3_nt cdr3_aa
17 TRBJ1-6 few TRBV4-3 . TGCGCCAGCAGCCAAGATATGCGAGGATTGGGGCTTTTGGCCCTCCACTTT CASSQDMRGLGLLALHF
15 TRBJ2-1 . TRBV7-2 . TGTGCCAGCAGCTTAGGGCCCTTCGGGGGAGATGAGCAGTTCTTC CASSLGPFGGDEQFF
16 TRBJ2-5 few TRBV6-5 . TGTGCCAGCAGTTACCCCTCACTGACAGGTCAAGAGACCCAGTACTTC CASSYPSLTGQETQYF
15 TRBJ2-7 . TRBV2 . TGTGCCAGAACTCAATTACAGGGGAGGACCTACGAGCAGTACTTC CARTQLQGRTYEQYF
12 TRBJ1-2 . TRBV30 TRBD1 TGTGCCTGGAGACAGGGGGCCTTAGGCTACACCTTC CAWRQGALGYTF
15 TRBJ2-5 few TRBV9 . TGTGCCAGCAGCGCCGTTGAGGGGGTATTTGAGACCCAGTACTTC CASSAVEGVFETQYF
15 TRBJ2-1 . TRBV27 TRBD2 TGTGCCAGCAGTCAGCTAGCGGGGGATCTCACTGGGCAGTTCTTC CASSQLAGDLTGQFF
15 TRBJ1-1 many TRBV5-1 . TGCGCCAGCAGCTTCCAGGGCCCCATGAACACTGAAGCTTTCTTT CASSFQGPMNTEAFF
13 TRBJ1-5 few TRBV7-2 . TGTGCCAGCAGCGGTTCCCCAATAGAGCCCCAGCATTTT CASSGSPIEPQHF
16 TRBJ2-3 many TRBV7-9 . TGTGCCAGCAGCTTAAGCGGTGGCCGAAGCACAGATACGCAGTATTTT CASSLSGGRSTDTQYF
13 TRBJ1-1 many TRBV25-1 TRBD1 TGTGCCATAACAGGGGCCTTGAACACTGAAGCTTTCTTT CAITGALNTEAFF
16 TRBJ2-6 . TRBV9 . TGTGCCAGCAGCGTAGGGAGCCAGGCTGGGGCCAACGTCCTGACTTTC CASSVGSQAGANVLTF
17 TRBJ2-1 few TRBV4-2 TRBD2 TGTGCCAGCAGCCCAAGTTACCTAGCGGGGGCCTACAATGAGCAGTTCTTC CASSPSYLAGAYNEQFF
14 TRBJ2-3 . TRBV10-1 . TGCGCCAGCAGTCACGACCTTAATGGAGATACGCAGTATTTT CASSHDLNGDTQYF
15 TRBJ1-5 few TRBV29-1 TRBD1 TGCAGCGGTCCCGACAGGGGGCTGAGCAATCAGCCCCAGCATTTT CSGPDRGLSNQPQHF
15 TRBJ1-1 . TRBV20-1 . TGCAGTGCTAGAGTCGGCGCCAGACGGAACACTGAAGCTTTCTTT CSARVGARRNTEAFF
16 TRBJ2-1 many TRBV5-1 TRBD1 TGCGCCAGCAGCACGGCCCAGGGGGTCACTAGCAATGAGCAGTTCTTC CASSTAQGVTSNEQFF
14 TRBJ2-2 many TRBV12-3/TRBV12-4 . TGTGCCAGCAGACCGGGACCGAACACCGGGGAGCTGTTTTTT CASRPGPNTGELFF
16 TRBJ2-1 . TRBV20-1 TRBD2 TGCAGTGCTGGAACCCATTCGGGGGGCTCCTACAATGAGCAGTTCTTC CSAGTHSGGSYNEQFF
15 TRBJ2-3 . TRBV4-3 TRBD2 TGCGCCAGCAGAGGTCAGCGGGGGGGCAGAGATACGCAGTATTTT CASRGQRGGRDTQYF
14 TRBJ2-1 . TRBV3-1 TRBD2 TGTGCCAGCAGGCTAGCGGGGGGGCGAATGGAGCAGTTCTTC CASRLAGGRMEQFF
14 TRBJ1-2 . TRBV7-6 TRBD1 TGTGCCAGCAGCCCAGCAGGGGGCGGCTATGGCTACACCTTC CASSPAGGGYGYTF
15 TRBJ2-1 . TRBV7-2 . TGTGCCAGCAGCTTATTAGGCGGAGGATTGGGAGAGCAGTTCTTC CASSLLGGGLGEQFF
15 TRBJ1-2 . TRBV7-9 . TGTGCCAGCAGCTTAGCGCACAGAACGGACTATGGCTACACCTTC CASSLAHRTDYGYTF
14 TRBJ1-4 . TRBV12-3/TRBV12-4 . TGTGCCAGCAGTTTTTTGGAAATTAATGAAAAACTGTTTTTT CASSFLEINEKLFF
14 TRBJ1-4 few TRBV6-2/TRBV6-3 . TGTGCCAGCACGGATCCGGAGGGGAATGAAAAACTGTTTTTT CASTDPEGNEKLFF
14 TRBJ2-2 . TRBV7-9 . TGTGCCAGCAGCTGGGACGGGGCACCCGGGGAGCTGTTTTTT CASSWDGAPGELFF
15 TRBJ1-6 . TRBV5-4 TRBD1 TGTGCCAGCAGTCTCGACAGGGGAAATAATTCACCCCTCCACTTT CASSLDRGNNSPLHF
13 TRBJ2-2 few TRBV9 . TGTGCCAGCAGCGTAACGGGGACCGGGGAGCTGTTTTTT CASSVTGTGELFF
13 TRBJ1-3 many TRBV7-2 . TGTGCCAGCAGCCTGTACTCTGGAAACACCATATATTTT CASSLYSGNTIYF
15 TRBJ2-5 . TRBV12-3/TRBV12-4 TRBD1 TGTGCCAGCCATCCGGGACAGGGATATCAAGAGACCCAGTACTTC CASHPGQGYQETQYF
16 TRBJ2-1 few TRBV4-1 TRBD2 TGCGCCAGCAGCACACTAGCGGGGGGCTTCTACAATGAGCAGTTCTTC CASSTLAGGFYNEQFF
14 TRBJ1-1 . TRBV7-9 . TGTGCCAGCAGCTTAGTAGGGGGACCCACGAAGGCTTTCTTT CASSLVGGPTKAFF
16 TRBJ2-3 . TRBV23-1 . TGCGCCAGCAGTCAATCGCTGGGGGGCTACACAGATACGCAGTATTTT CASSQSLGGYTDTQYF
16 TRBJ2-1 many TRBV5-1 . TGCGCCAGCAGCTTACCCAGATCAAGTGGTGGGAATGAGCAGTTCTTC CASSLPRSSGGNEQFF
13 TRBJ2-5 . TRBV7-3 . TGTGCCAGCAGCTTAACGGTCAGGGAGACCCAGTACTTC CASSLTVRETQYF
16 TRBJ2-7 . TRBV7-6 TRBD1 TGTGCCAGCAGCTTAGGGCCCCGGACAGGGACCTACGAGCAGTACTTC CASSLGPRTGTYEQYF
15 TRBJ1-1 once TRBV7-9 . TGTGCCAGCAGCTCCCCCGACAGGCGAGACACTGAAGCTTTCTTT CASSSPDRRDTEAFF
17 TRBJ2-1 few TRBV4-1 TRBD2 TGCGCCAGCAGCCAGGCTCTAGCGGGGGGCTCCTACAATGAGCAGTTCTTC CASSQALAGGSYNEQFF
16 TRBJ1-1 . TRBV6-5 . TGTGCCAGCAGTTACTTAGTAGGCTCAGGATACACTGAAGCTTTCTTT CASSYLVGSGYTEAFF
14 TRBJ1-2 few TRBV5-1 . TGCGCCAGCAGCTTGGGCGAGGCAGGGGATGGCTACACCTTC CASSLGEAGDGYTF
14 TRBJ1-1 . TRBV28 TRBD1 TGTGCCAGCAGTCCGCTGACAGGGGTAGCTGAAGCTTTCTTT CASSPLTGVAEAFF
16 TRBJ2-7 few TRBV7-9 TRBD1 TGTGCCAGCAGCCCGCGGCCGGGACAGGGTGTAGTCGAGCAGTACTTC CASSPRPGQGVVEQYF
15 TRBJ1-2 few TRBV7-9 TRBD1 TGTGCCAGCAGCGCGACAGCCCGACAGGGTTGGGGCTACACCTTC CASSATARQGWGYTF
13 TRBJ2-3 . TRBV29-1 . TGCAGCGTTGGTAGGGGGGAGACAGATACGCAGTATTTT CSVGRGETDTQYF
15 TRBJ1-2 few TRBV3-1 TRBD1 TGTGCCAGCAGCCAAGTAGCGGGACAGGGTTATGGCTACACCTTC CASSQVAGQGYGYTF
13 TRBJ2-7 . TRBV6-5 . TGTGCCAGCAGTGCGGGGAGCTCCTACGAGCAGTACTTC CASSAGSSYEQYF
17 TRBJ2-2 few TRBV4-3 . TGCGCCAGCAGCCAAGAAAGGCGGGAATTAAACACCGGGGAGCTGTTTTTT CASSQERRELNTGELFF
12 TRBJ2-3 few TRBV12-3/TRBV12-4 . TGTGCCAGCCGGCCGGGCACAGATACGCAGTATTTT CASRPGTDTQYF
16 TRBJ2-4 . TRBV28 TRBD2 TGTGCCAGCAGTTCATCGGTGGGGCGGGGGGGAAACATTCAGTACTTC CASSSSVGRGGNIQYF
16 TRBJ1-1 few TRBV12-3/TRBV12-4 . TGTGCCAGCAGTTTAGGCAGGGAGGCTGTGAACACTGAAGCTTTCTTT CASSLGREAVNTEAFF
12 TRBJ1-5 . TRBV6-1 . TGTGCCAGCAGTGCTTATAATCAGCCCCAGCATTTT CASSAYNQPQHF
16 TRBJ2-5 . TRBV7-2 TRBD2 TGTGCCAGCAGCTTAAGACTAGCGGGGGGCCAGGGGACCCAGTACTTC CASSLRLAGGQGTQYF